The 23 T cell receptor beta chains reported below all come from one sample, sequenced in a study of tumor-infiltrating lymphocytes in primary liver carcinoma. The source material, roughly 18-30 mg of unsorted bulk tissue, was used to co-extract RNA and DNA. A constant-region primer served to make TCR beta cDNA from approximately 490 ng total RNA. TCR beta libraries came from three nested multiplex PCR rounds using slightly modified ARM-PCR. TRBV1-TRBV30 forward primers paired with a C-beta reverse primer drove the first two PCR rounds, about 9 cycles each. TCRdb reprocessed the multiplex PCR reads with MiXCR, giving one entry per CDR3 protein. Of about 92,000 distinct CDR3 sequences listed, around 70% are singletons. Sequencing input: tumor-adjacent normal liver tissue. The source is a man aged 35 to 55 with primary liver carcinoma and hepatitis B virus infection.

This clonotype was counted once. A much larger clone lies a single base off, so this may be a read error. Without the conserved terminal phenylalanine or tryptophan, this CDR3 likely stems from a read error. V and J are TRBV5-4 and TRBJ2-3; no firm D call. The CDR3 length is 14 residues. Germline values: CDR1 SGHNT, CDR2 YYREEE (reference sequence). The germline V and J ends were trimmed by 3 bases and 1 base, with 9 bases remaining between them. The CDR3 protein is CASSSRQGTDTQYS. Here the CDR3 DNA reads TGTGCCAGCAGCTCCAGACAAGGCACAGATACGCAGTATTCT.

The table lists this clonotype with a count of one. At one boundary the junction diverges from the germline segment, which might be a read error. The V and J genes are TRBV12-3 or TRBV12-4 and TRBJ2-1; weak D call: TRBD2 (5 bases). The CDR3 extends over 13 amino acids. CDR3 in amino acids: CDSGPLGYNEQFF. CDR3 in DNA: TGTGACAGCGGACCCCTAGGGTACAATGAGCAGTTCTTC.

With regard to this clonotype: A junction boundary mismatches the germline segment, possibly from a read error. V usage is TRBV4-1 and J usage is TRBJ2-7; 8 bases map to TRBD1. CDR3 length equals 16 residues. Germline V gene data show CDR1 as MGHRA and CDR2 as YSYEKL. The CDR3 bases are TGCACCAGCAGCCAAGAAGGACAGGGCTCCTACTACGAGCAGTACTTC. As protein: CTSSQEGQGSYYEQYF.

In the case of this clonotype: One junction end does not reproduce the germline sequence, and a read error may be involved. The rearrangement uses TRBV6-6 and TRBJ2-7, with D perhaps matching TRBD2 (6 bases). In germline, CDR1 is MNHNY, CDR2 SVGAGI (reference sequence). CDR3 length equals 13 residues. The DNA for the CDR3 is TGTGCCAGCAGTTTCGGACCGGACTACGAGCCGTACTTT. Its translation: CASSFGPDYEPYF.

V and J are TRBV10-2 and TRBJ1-6; 9 positions agree with TRBD1. There are 13 residues in the CDR3. Germline CDR1 reads WSHSY; CDR2 reads SAAADI. With V trimmed by 10 bases and J by 13 bases, 11 bases remained unmatched. CDR3 residues: CAISGTGWSPLHF. In DNA form, the CDR3 reads TGCGCCATCAGCGGGACAGGGTGGTCGCCCCTCCACTTT.

With respect to this clonotype: This sequence may be a read error, since a much larger clone differs from it by one base. This chain connects TRBV5-6 to TRBJ2-7; possible D gene TRBD1, 5 bases. The CDR3 has 14 residues. Germline V lookup: CDR1 SGHDT, CDR2 YYEEEE. DNA for the CDR3: TGTACCAGCAGCTCGGACACTTACTCCTACGAGCAGTACTTC. Its protein product is CTSSSDTYSYEQYF.

About this clonotype: It may be a read error: a sequence one base away is much more abundant. The chain has TRBV6-6 and TRBJ1-5, with D possibly TRBD1 on 7 matching bases. With the DNA end fitting TRBJ2-3 better, the J assignment may be wrong. Germline CDR1 MNHNY, CDR2 SVGAGI (reference sequence). The CDR3 length is 14 residues. The CDR3 here is CASSYDREDQPQYF. CDR3 bases: TGTGCCAGCAGTTACGACAGGGAGGATCAGCCCCAGTATTTT.

About this clonotype: A junction end diverges from the germline sequence, so it may reflect a read error. The V gene is TRBV5-6, the J gene TRBJ1-2; D is undetermined. Per germline, CDR1 SGHDT and CDR2 YYEEEE. This CDR3 has 15 residues. The CDR3 region has the DNA TGTACCAGCAGCTTTTTATCCGGGGCTAACTATGGCTACACCTTC. It codes for CTSSFLSGANYGYTF.

Details on this clonotype: A much larger clone lies a single base off, so this may be a read error. This sequence joins TRBV6-1 and TRBJ2-5, with unresolved D. The CDR3 extends over 14 amino acids. Germline V gene lookup returns CDR1 MNHNS and CDR2 SASEGT. The CDR3 sequence: CASRSRFIQGTQYF. In nucleotides, the CDR3 is TGTGCCAGCAGATCGCGCTTTATTCAAGGGACCCAGTACTTC.

V gene TRBV11-2 combines with J gene TRBJ2-2; no clear D gene. V lost 5 bases, J lost 8 bases, and 15 bases lay in between. The CDR3 contains 14 residues. CDR1 and CDR2 (germline): SGHAT, FQNNGV. The CDR3, as DNA: TGTGCCAGCAGCACAGACTTGAACGATGGGGAGCTGTTTTTT. Residues: CASSTDLNDGELFF.

Concerning this clonotype itself: It may be a read error: a sequence one base away is much more abundant. The chain has TRBV10-3 and TRBJ2-5; 8 nucleotides align to TRBD1. Germline V CDR1 and CDR2: ENHRY, SYGVKD. J gave up 3 bases and V 10 bases, and 10 bases lay outside the gene matches. The CDR3 loop spans 14 amino acids. The chain's CDR3 is CATNDPGGEETQYF. CDR3 DNA sequence: TGTGCCACCAACGATCCAGGGGGCGAAGAGACCCAGTACTTC.

The CDR3 protein is CANSKLDRQGNEQFF. The DNA for the CDR3 is TGTGCCAACAGCAAACTGGACAGGCAGGGGAATGAGCAGTTCTTC. The chain uses TRBV21-1 and TRBJ2-1; the D call in the table, TRBD1, was not verified against the DNA. TRBV21-1 is shown as a pseudogene. The CDR3 extends over 15 amino acids.

Comment on this clonotype: Since a much larger clone is just one base distant, this may be a read error. This rearrangement joins TRBV5-6 to TRBJ2-5; 8 nucleotides line up with TRBD1. This CDR3 has 13 residues. Per germline, CDR1 SGHDT and CDR2 YYEEEE. CDR3 DNA: TGTGCCAACAGCTTGACAGGGGAAGAGACCCAGTACTTC. Translation gives CANSLTGEETQYF.

Concerning this clonotype itself: The conserved final phenylalanine or tryptophan is absent from the CDR3, which likely points to a read error. This chain uses TRBV11-2 with TRBJ2-7, with D perhaps TRBD2 (6 bases). CDR1 SGHAT and CDR2 FQNNGV come from the germline V gene. CDR3 length: 15 residues. This chain's CDR3 is CASSLGGTLPYDQYL. As DNA, the CDR3 is TGTGCCAGCAGCCTCGGCGGGACTCTACCGTACGATCAGTACTTG.

On this clonotype itself: This may come from a read error, since a much larger clone is one base off. The chain has TRBV12-3 or TRBV12-4 and TRBJ2-7; 7 bases fit TRBD1. This CDR3 is built from 13 residues. The CDR3 DNA reads TGTACCAGCAGTTTACAGGGGAGATACGAGCAGTACTTC. Protein sequence: CTSSLQGRYEQYF.

Of note for this clonotype: This clone may be a read error of a much larger clone one base away. This chain links TRBV5-1 with TRBJ2-7; TRBD1 is a possible D gene (6 bases). Trimming left V 4 bases short and J 5 bases short, with 19 bases between. This CDR3 comprises 15 residues. CDR1 and CDR2 (germline): SGHRS, YFSETQ. CDR3 protein: CASSPLSGTRDEQYF. The CDR3 DNA reads TGCGCCAGCAGCCCTCTATCCGGGACACGGGACGAGCAGTACTTC.

On this clonotype itself: One end of the junction varies from germline; a read error may be responsible. The genes are TRBV10-3 and TRBJ2-7; 7 bases line up with TRBD1. The germline V gene encodes CDR1 ENHRY and CDR2 SYGVKD. This CDR3 is built from 13 residues. CDR3: CAIGTAPSHEQYF. For the CDR3, the DNA is TGTGCCATCGGGACAGCGCCCTCCCACGAGCAGTACTTC.

This chain links TRBV7-2 with TRBJ2-7; D gene uncertain. The V end lost 5 bases, the J end lost 2 bases, and 10 bases lay between the germline ends. This CDR3 contains 13 residues. Germline-derived CDR1 and CDR2 are SGHTA and FQGNSA. This CDR3 is CASSMSFTYEQYF. In DNA, the CDR3 is TGTGCCAGCAGCATGTCTTTCACCTACGAGCAGTACTTC.

For this clonotype: Just one base apart from a much larger clone, this may be a read error. The chain uses TRBV10-3 and TRBJ2-5; the match to TRBD1 covers 11 bases. The CDR3 is 14 residues long. Germline V gene sequence: CDR1 ENHRY, CDR2 SYGVKD. The DNA of the CDR3 is TGTACCATCAGAGGACAGGGGGCTCTAGAGACCCAGTACTTC. Amino acids: CTIRGQGALETQYF.

On this clonotype itself: A junction end diverges from the germline sequence, so it may reflect a read error. The gene calls are TRBV11-2 and TRBJ1-4; 7 bases map to TRBD1. Germline V lookup: CDR1 SGHAT, CDR2 FQNNGV. The CDR3 contains 15 residues. CDR3 sequence reads: CASSPGTGAFEKLFF. The CDR3 bases are TGTGCCAGCAGCCCCGGAACAGGGGCCTTTGAAAAACTGTTTTTC.

In the case of this clonotype: The junction departs from germline at one end; a sequencing error may be responsible. The gene calls are TRBV28 and TRBJ1-1; D is undetermined. In germline, CDR1 is MDHEN, CDR2 SYDVKM. This CDR3 is 13 amino acids long. CDR3 coding DNA: TGTGCCTGCAGACCCGATCGGGGCACTGAAGCTTTCTTT. This gives the protein CACRPDRGTEAFF.

This clonotype was counted at least ten times. The J gene is TRBJ2-2, the V gene TRBV11-2; D is possibly TRBD1 or TRBD2 (5 bases each). The germline V gene has CDR1 SGHAT and CDR2 FQNNGV. The V end lost 1 base, the J end lost 10 bases, and 10 bases lay between the germline ends. CDR3 length: 13 residues. The CDR3 coding sequence is TGTGCCAGCAGCTTAGGTTTAGGGACGGAGCTGTTTTTT. This gives the protein CASSLGLGTELFF. Full variable domain (rest looked up from reference TRBV11-2 and TRBJ2-2): EAGVAQSPRYKIIEKRQSVAFWCNPISGHATLYWYQQILGQGPKLLIQFQNNGVVDDSQLPKDRFSAERLKGVDSTLKIQPAKLEDSAVYLCASSLGLGTELFFGEGSRLTVL.

CDR3 DNA sequence: TGTGCCAGCAGCCCCGGGCCCACTAGGGGGGAGCTGTTTTTT. Its translation: CASSPGPTRGELFF. The rearrangement links TRBV7-3 to TRBJ2-2; TRBD2 might be the D (5 bases). Germline V CDR1 and CDR2: SGHTA, FQGTGA. V lost 5 bases and J 8 bases, leaving 15 bases between the germline ends. The CDR3 loop spans 14 amino acids.